This entry concerns a single TCR beta chain. What antigen it recognizes has not been identified. Base quality data are lacking; no much larger clone is found one base away. The collaborating institutions used their own protocols to collect whole blood in K2EDTA tubes. For TCRbeta analysis, collaborators shipped samples as frozen whole blood, isolated PBMCs, or DNA extracted from either of those sample types. The CDR3, from cysteine to phenylalanine, totals 14 residues. Just the 42-base CDR3 DNA is kept, in frame starting at base 1. According to the germline V gene, CDR1 reads ENHRY and CDR2 reads SYGVKD. V is trimmed back by 6 bases and J by 4 bases, and the junction contains 3 bases that no gene match accounts for. The sample originates from a study of blood T cell repertoires in COVID-19 (TCRdb year 2020). For the study in its entirety: Samples from collaborators originated in the United States, Italy and Spain and spanned both the acute and convalescent phases of COVID-19. The material from the prospective study consisted of cDNA or gDNA derived from T cells, B-cell-depleted T cells, or PBMCs. Deeply sampled blood TCRbeta repertoires from subjects exposed to, actively infected with, or recovered from COVID-19 were included in the dataset. A freely available public database, intended as a resource for researchers studying the immune response to SARS-CoV-2, is where the repertoires were released. Samples were obtained from the ongoing ImmuneRACE study (first 160 participants) and from some 1,300 subjects provided by 6 global collaborators. Sample metadata almost always included a de-identified subject ID, COVID-19 status, age in years and sex. Where available, HLA class I and class II types were obtained from metadata supplied by the sample provider rather than from assay-based typing. Broad study findings and their caveats: The quantity of clinical and demographic metadata differed by source and by participant and was supplied without curation.

TCRbeta CDR3 regions were amplified from genomic DNA using the immunoSEQ Assay, a bias-controlled multiplex PCR. Processing in the source paper ran as follows. The number of nucleated cells in each sample was estimated by amplification of reference gene primers within the assay. To quantify the absolute abundance of each unique TCRbeta CDR3 rearrangement, sequence reads were collapsed and filtered. For each sample, productive Simpson clonality was calculated as the square root of Simpson's diversity index across productive rearrangements. TCRdb holds this immuneACCESS table with in-frame rearrangements only. Some clones are missing; in checked studies, unresolved V genes explain under half, and the rest has no known cause. That table is the source of V, J and clone size, and D and trimming were worked out from the DNA. The sample includes 77,000 or so clones, with over 60% observed a single time. 25% to 30% of the sample is taken by the ten largest.

The rearrangement combines TRBV10-3 with TRBJ2-7; the junction holds 13 bases that match TRBD2. The source material was peripheral blood. This TCR derives from an elderly woman with active or convalescent COVID-19. In nucleotides, the sequence is TGTGCCATCAGACAGGGACTAGCGGGGTACGAGCAGTACTTC. Translated, this is CAIRQGLAGYEQYF.